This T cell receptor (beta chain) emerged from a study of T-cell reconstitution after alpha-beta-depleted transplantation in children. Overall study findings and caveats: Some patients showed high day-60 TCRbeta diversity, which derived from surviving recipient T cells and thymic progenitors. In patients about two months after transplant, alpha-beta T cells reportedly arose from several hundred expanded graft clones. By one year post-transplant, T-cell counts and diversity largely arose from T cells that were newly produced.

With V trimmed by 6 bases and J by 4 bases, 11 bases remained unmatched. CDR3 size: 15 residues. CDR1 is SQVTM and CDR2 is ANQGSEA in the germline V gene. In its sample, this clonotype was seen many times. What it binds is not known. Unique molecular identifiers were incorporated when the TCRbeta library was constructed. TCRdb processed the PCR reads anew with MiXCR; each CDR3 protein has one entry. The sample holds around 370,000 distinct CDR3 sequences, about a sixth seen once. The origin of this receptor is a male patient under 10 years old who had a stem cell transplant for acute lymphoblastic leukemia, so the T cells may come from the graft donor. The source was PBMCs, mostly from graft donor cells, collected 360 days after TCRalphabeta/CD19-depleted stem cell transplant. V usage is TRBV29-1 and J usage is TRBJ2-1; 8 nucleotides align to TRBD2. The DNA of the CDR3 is TGCAGCGTGGACGCCGGGACTAGACAGTACAATGAGCAGTTCTTC. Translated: CSVDAGTRQYNEQFF.